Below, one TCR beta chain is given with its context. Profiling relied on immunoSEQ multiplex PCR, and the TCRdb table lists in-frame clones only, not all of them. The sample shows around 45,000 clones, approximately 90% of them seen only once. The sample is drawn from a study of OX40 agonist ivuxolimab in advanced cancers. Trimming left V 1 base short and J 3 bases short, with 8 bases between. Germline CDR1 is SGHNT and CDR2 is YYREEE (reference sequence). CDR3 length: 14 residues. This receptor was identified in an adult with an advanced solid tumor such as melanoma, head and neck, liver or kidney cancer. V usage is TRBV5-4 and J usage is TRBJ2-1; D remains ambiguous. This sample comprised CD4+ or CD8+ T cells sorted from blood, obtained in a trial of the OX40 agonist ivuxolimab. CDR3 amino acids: CASSLQSYYNEQFF. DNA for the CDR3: TGTGCCAGCAGCTTGCAGAGTTACTACAATGAGCAGTTCTTC.